These 28 T cell receptor beta chains came from one sample sequenced in a study of blood T cell repertoires in COVID-19. TCRdb's table, derived via immunoSEQ multiplex PCR, lists solely in-frame clones and lacks some. Of roughly 160,000 clones listed, approximately 87% were seen once; the top ten hold over 9%. The specimen was peripheral blood. The receptors stem from a woman in her sixties or seventies with COVID-19, enrolled during active disease.

The chain has TRBV5-4 and TRBJ2-2, with 10 bases lining up with TRBD2. Unmatched junction bases numbered 1, after V lost 0 bases and J lost 5 bases. This CDR3 is built from 15 residues. The germline V gene encodes CDR1 SGHNT and CDR2 YYREEE (reference sequence). For the CDR3, the DNA is TGTGCCAGCAGCTTGGGTAGCGGGGGGACCGGGGAGCTGTTTTTT. As protein: CASSLGSGGTGELFF. The full variable domain, in which reference TRBV5-4 and TRBJ2-2 provide the parts outside the CDR3, is ETGVTQSPTHLIKTRGQQVTLRCSSQSGHNTVSWYQQALGQGPQFIFQYYREEENGRGNFPPRFSGLQFPNYSSELNVNALELDDSALYLCASSLGSGGTGELFFGEGSRLTVL.

This chain joins TRBV2 and TRBJ1-2, with D uncertain. V was pared by 4 bases and J by 0 bases, with 6 bases between. The CDR3 is 13 amino acids. Germline V gene lookup returns CDR1 SNHLY and CDR2 FYNNEI. The CDR3 is CASSVRANYGYTF. The CDR3 region has the DNA TGTGCCAGCAGTGTGAGAGCTAACTATGGCTACACCTTC.

The V gene is TRBV3-1 (or the pseudogene TRBV3-2), the J gene TRBJ1-6, with a tentative D call TRBD1 (5 bases). Germline assignment: CDR1 LGHDT and CDR2 YNNKEL (reference sequence). Trimming took 2 bases from V and 7 from J, leaving 6 bases between them. The CDR3 loop spans 13 amino acids. The CDR3 region is CASSQRGNSPLHF. The CDR3 bases are TGTGCCAGCAGCCAAAGGGGCAATTCACCCCTCCACTTT.

The chain recombines TRBV5-6 with TRBJ2-5, with D perhaps TRBD1 (6 bases). The CDR3 consists of 17 residues. V shed 1 base and J shed 5 bases, with 21 bases lying between them. The germline V gene encodes CDR1 SGHDT and CDR2 YYEEEE. CDR3 region: CASSLRVLQGTGETQYF. The CDR3 nucleotides read TGTGCCAGCAGCTTGCGGGTACTCCAGGGGACGGGGGAGACCCAGTACTTC. The complete variable domain, with remaining parts taken from reference TRBV5-6 and TRBJ2-5, reads DAGVTQSPTHLIKTRGQQVTLRCSPKSGHDTVSWYQQALGQGPQFIFQYYEEEERQRGNFPDRFSGHQFPNYSSELNVNALLLGDSALYLCASSLRVLQGTGETQYFGPGTRLLVL.

The V gene is TRBV28, the J gene TRBJ1-5; D remains ambiguous. CDR1 is MDHEN and CDR2 is SYDVKM in the germline V gene. CDR3 length: 14 residues. The V and J ends lost 0 bases and 3 bases respectively, with 6 bases between them. The CDR3 sequence is CASSLWQNNQPQHF. CDR3 sequence (DNA): TGTGCCAGCAGTTTATGGCAGAACAATCAGCCCCAGCATTTT.

The chain recombines TRBV25-1 with TRBJ1-6; 7 bases fit TRBD1. The CDR3 spans 16 residues. Trimming removed 2 bases from V and 8 bases from J; junction bases left unmatched: 9. CDR1 is MGHDK and CDR2 is SYGVNS in the germline V gene. The CDR3 bases are TGTGCCAGCAGTGAAGTCACACCAGGGGGTGATTCACCCCTCCACTTT. Translated: CASSEVTPGGDSPLHF.

This clone was picked up one time. The junction shows a germline mismatch at one end, possibly a read error. The V gene is TRBV28, the J gene TRBJ2-1; TRBD2 matches at 9 bases. The CDR3 spans 14 residues. Germline V gene sequence: CDR1 MDHEN, CDR2 SYDVKM. CDR3 residues: CASCGGASYNGQFF. CDR3 sequence (DNA): TGTGCCAGCTGCGGGGGGGCCTCTTACAATGGGCAGTTCTTC.

The chain is built from TRBV6-5 and TRBJ1-4; the D gene is possibly TRBD1 (5 bases). Germline V CDR1 and CDR2: MNHEY, SVGAGI. V gave up 0 bases and J gave up 5 bases, with 7 bases separating them. This CDR3 comprises 14 residues. The DNA of the CDR3 is TGTGCCAGCAGTTACTCAGGGGCAAATGAAAAACTGTTTTTT. Protein product: CASSYSGANEKLFF.

In its sample, this clone was seen a few times. The chain carries TRBV28 and TRBJ1-6, with D tentatively TRBD1 (5 bases). The CDR3 length is 13 residues. Germline V gene data show CDR1 as MDHEN and CDR2 as SYDVKM. Deletions cut 7 bases from V and 10 bases from J, with 14 bases between. CDR3 in DNA: TGTGCCAGCACCGGCCGGGAGGGGTCACCCCTCCACTTT. It translates to CASTGREGSPLHF.

This chain joins TRBV9 and TRBJ2-5; TRBD1 aligns across 9 bases. The germline gives CDR1 SGDLS, CDR2 YYNGEE. V was pared by 0 bases and J by 4 bases, with 7 bases of the junction left unmatched. The CDR3 is 16 residues long. The CDR3: CASSVVGTGQIETQYF. CDR3 nucleotides: TGTGCCAGCAGCGTAGTGGGGACAGGGCAAATAGAGACCCAGTACTTC.

The chain recombines TRBV28 with TRBJ2-7, with D possibly matching TRBD1 (6 bases). This CDR3 comprises 15 residues. The ends were cut back, 10 bases at V and 0 bases at J, with 19 bases in the middle. Germline V gene lookup returns CDR1 MDHEN and CDR2 SYDVKM. DNA for the CDR3: TGTGCCACCCAGGTCCCCCCGGACAGCTCCTACGAGCAGTACTTC. Translating it yields CATQVPPDSSYEQYF.

V is TRBV9 and J is TRBJ2-1; 7 nucleotides align to TRBD1. This CDR3 has 14 residues. The junction had 4 bases not matched to a gene; V was cut back by 3 bases and J by 4 bases. Per the germline V gene, CDR1 is SGDLS and CDR2 is YYNGEE. The CDR3 region has the DNA TGTGCCAGCAGCGCGGGACAGAGATACAATGAGCAGTTCTTC. The encoded protein is CASSAGQRYNEQFF.

V gene TRBV28 combines with J gene TRBJ2-1; 8 bases match TRBD1. This CDR3 comprises 18 residues. V lost 4 bases to trimming and J lost 0 bases; unmatched junction nucleotides: 11. Germline CDR1 MDHEN, CDR2 SYDVKM. The CDR3 coding sequence is TGTGCCAGCAGTTCGCCGAGACAGGGGTCGAGCTCCTACAATGAGCAGTTCTTC. This gives the protein CASSSPRQGSSSYNEQFF.

J is TRBJ2-7 and V is TRBV28, with 12 bases fitting TRBD2. The CDR3 runs to 15 residues. V dropped 6 bases and J dropped 0; count of bases not matched to a gene: 3. Germline lookup yields CDR1 MDHEN and CDR2 SYDVKM. In nucleotides, the CDR3 is TGTGCCAGCAGCCGACTAGCGGGGGCCTCCTACGAGCAGTACTTC. Its protein is CASSRLAGASYEQYF.

The rearrangement joins TRBV15 to TRBJ1-5; TRBD1 matches at 11 bases. V lost 0 bases to trimming and J lost 6 bases; unmatched junction nucleotides: 4. This CDR3 contains 16 residues. From germline, CDR1 is LNHNV and CDR2 YYDKDF (reference sequence). CDR3 sequence reads: CATSRDGGQGGQPQHF. In nucleotides, the CDR3 is TGTGCCACCAGCAGAGACGGGGGACAGGGGGGTCAGCCCCAGCATTTT. The full variable domain, in which reference TRBV15 and TRBJ1-5 provide the parts outside the CDR3, is DAMVIQNPRYQVTQFGKPVTLSCSQTLNHNVMYWYQQKSSQAPKLLFHYYDKDFNNEADTPDNFQSRRPNTSFCFLDIRSPGLGDTAMYLCATSRDGGQGGQPQHFGDGTRLSIL.

This clone was seen a single time. The V and J genes are TRBV10-3 and TRBJ1-5; 9 bases match TRBD1. Losses at the gene ends were 5 bases for V and 5 bases for J; bases not matched to a gene: 7. Germline CDR1 and CDR2: ENHRY and SYGVKD. The CDR3 covers 15 residues. This CDR3 reads CAISTPDRGDQPQHF. The DNA for the CDR3 is TGTGCCATCAGTACCCCCGACAGGGGGGATCAGCCCCAGCATTTT.

The gene calls are TRBV11-2 and TRBJ2-1; tentative D call: TRBD2 (7 bases). Germline V gene data show CDR1 as SGHAT and CDR2 as FQNNGV. V was cut by 0 bases and J by 16 bases, with 16 bases left in between. The CDR3 contains 13 residues. CDR3 residues: CASSLDGGGPEFF. The CDR3 DNA sequence: TGTGCCAGCAGCTTAGATGGCGGGGGCCCCGAATTCTTC.

V is TRBV2 and J is TRBJ2-2, with D maybe TRBD1 (5 bases). This CDR3 has 15 amino acids. Looked up from germline, CDR1 is SNHLY and CDR2 is FYNNEI. V shed 4 bases and J shed 0 bases, with 9 bases lying between them. The CDR3 bases are TGTGCCAGCAGTGGACAGCCCTCGAACACCGGGGAGCTGTTTTTT. It encodes CASSGQPSNTGELFF.

This chain connects TRBV7-8 to TRBJ1-1, with D tentatively TRBD1 (6 bases). The germline V and J ends were trimmed by 5 bases and 1 base, with 20 bases remaining between them. This CDR3 contains 17 residues. CDR1 is SGHVS and CDR2 is FQNEAQ in the germline V gene. CDR3 amino acids: CASSPPGGGAGNTEAFF. DNA of the CDR3: TGTGCCAGCAGCCCACCCGGGGGGGGCGCTGGGAACACTGAAGCTTTCTTT.

This chain links TRBV3-1 (or the pseudogene TRBV3-2) with TRBJ2-5; 10 nucleotides align to TRBD2. Per germline, CDR1 LGHDT and CDR2 YNNKEL (reference sequence). V dropped 3 bases and J dropped 5; count of bases not matched to a gene: 9. This CDR3 is built from 16 residues. CDR3 in DNA: TGTGCCAGCAGCCATAGCGGGGGGCCTACACGGGAGACCCAGTACTTC. This sequence encodes CASSHSGGPTRETQYF.

The chain couples TRBV6-1 to TRBJ1-5, with D hard to call. Per the germline V gene, CDR1 is MNHNS and CDR2 is SASEGT. Between the trimmed V and J ends, which lost 1 base and 4 bases, there was a span of 11 bases. The CDR3 runs 15 residues. CDR3 residues: CASSEVGRGNQPQHF. Here the CDR3 DNA reads TGTGCCAGCAGTGAAGTGGGGAGAGGGAATCAGCCCCAGCATTTT.

The chain joins TRBV3-1 (or the pseudogene TRBV3-2) to TRBJ1-1, with TRBD1 as a possible D gene (5 bases). This CDR3 has 13 amino acids. From germline, CDR1 is LGHDT and CDR2 YNNKEL (reference sequence). The V end was cut by 10 bases, the J end by 1 base, with 13 bases between. In nucleotides, the CDR3 is TGTGCCACCGGGGGGTACCAGAACACTGAAGCTTTCTTT. Translated, it gives CATGGYQNTEAFF.

The chain employs TRBV27 and TRBJ1-2; 8 bases match TRBD1. The ends lost 5 bases at V and 4 bases at J; junction bases unmatched: 6. The V gene's germline CDR1 is MNHEY and CDR2 SMNVEV (reference sequence). The CDR3 contains 14 residues. In DNA, the CDR3 is TGTGCCAGCAGTCTCCAGGGGGCCAGCTATGGCTACACCTTC. It codes for CASSLQGASYGYTF.

The V gene is TRBV7-9, the J gene TRBJ1-2, with 7 bases that match TRBD1. In germline, CDR1 is SEHNR, CDR2 FQNEAQ (reference sequence). The V gene end was trimmed by 4 bases and the J gene end by 7 bases; junction bases not matched to a gene: 12. This CDR3 region has 15 residues. The CDR3, as DNA: TGTGCCAGCAGCTCCAACAGGGGCCCTTACTTTGGCTACACCTTC. Its translation is CASSSNRGPYFGYTF.

The chain has TRBV7-3 and TRBJ2-5; TRBD2 aligns across 14 bases. The J segment lost 7 bases and the V segment lost 2 bases, leaving 3 bases of the junction unmatched. The CDR3 has 15 amino acids. The germline V gene encodes CDR1 SGHTA and CDR2 FQGTGA. The CDR3 bases are TGTGCCAGCAGCTTAGAAGGGACTAGCGGGGGGACCCAGTACTTC. Protein: CASSLEGTSGGTQYF.

The chain carries TRBV5-6 and TRBJ1-5; possibly TRBD1 for D (5 bases). V was shortened by 3 bases and J by 4 bases, with 11 bases between the two germline ends. CDR3 size: 14 residues. Per germline, CDR1 SGHDT and CDR2 YYEEEE. CDR3 protein: CASSYQGPNQPQHF. The CDR3 nucleotides are TGTGCCAGCAGCTATCAGGGTCCTAATCAGCCCCAGCATTTT.

The DNA for the CDR3 is TGTGCCATCAAAGGACAGGGGGCTGACTCACCCCTCCACTTT. Translation: CAIKGQGADSPLHF. The chain recombines TRBV10-3 with TRBJ1-6; 11 bases align to TRBD1. Germline CDR1 reads ENHRY; CDR2 reads SYGVKD. V lost 7 bases, J lost 10 bases, and 6 bases stayed unmatched. This CDR3 is 14 amino acids long.

The chain links TRBV28 to TRBJ1-5; D may be TRBD1 (5 bases). V was shortened by 3 bases and J by 4 bases, with 22 bases between the two germline ends. The germline CDR1 and CDR2 sequences are MDHEN and SYDVKM. The CDR3 covers 18 residues. The CDR3 reads CASSFYRVGSGLNQPQHF. In DNA, the CDR3 is TGTGCCAGCAGTTTTTATCGGGTGGGGTCAGGGCTAAATCAGCCCCAGCATTTT.